Following are 15 T cell receptor beta chains from one sample sequenced in a study of cytomegalovirus exposure and HLA in healthy donors. Clones were sequenced by immunoSEQ multiplex PCR, and TCRdb holds only the in-frame ones, with some missing. Here the sample spans around 200,000 clones, approximately 78% being singletons. The specimen sequenced was PBMCs. The receptors shown here come from a woman between 25 and 40 years old in good health and CMV-seronegative.

The chain links TRBV5-4 to TRBJ2-5; 8 bases agree with TRBD2. V dropped 4 bases and J dropped 8; count of bases not matched to a gene: 19. Per the germline V gene, CDR1 is SGHNT and CDR2 is YYREEE (reference sequence). The CDR3 runs 17 residues. CDR3 sequence reads: CASSLGGGREAKNTQYF. Written as DNA, the CDR3 is TGTGCCAGCAGCCTCGGCGGGGGGCGCGAGGCGAAAAACACCCAGTACTTC. The complete variable domain, with remaining parts taken from reference TRBV5-4 and TRBJ2-5, reads ETGVTQSPTHLIKTRGQQVTLRCSSQSGHNTVSWYQQALGQGPQFIFQYYREEENGRGNFPPRFSGLQFPNYSSELNVNALELDDSALYLCASSLGGGREAKNTQYFGPGTRLLVL.

The gene calls are TRBV15 and TRBJ2-7; TRBD2 is a possible D gene (6 bases). The CDR3 contains 17 residues. Per the germline V gene, CDR1 is LNHNV and CDR2 is YYDKDF (reference sequence). Trimming cost V 1 base and J 2 bases, with 18 bases left between them. The CDR3 loop is CATSRAPAGLNTYEQYF. The CDR3, as DNA: TGTGCCACCAGCAGAGCTCCCGCGGGGCTAAATACCTACGAGCAGTACTTC.

V is TRBV30 and J is TRBJ1-4; tentative D call: TRBD1 (5 bases). Germline V gene sequence: CDR1 GTSNPN, CDR2 SVGIG (reference sequence). Trimming cost V 1 base and J 0 bases, with 12 bases left between them. The CDR3 is 16 residues long. CDR3 coding DNA: TGTGCCTGGAGTGCAGACAGAGACGCAACTAATGAAAAACTGTTTTTT. Its protein product is CAWSADRDATNEKLFF.

The chain couples TRBV5-1 to TRBJ2-1, with D possibly being TRBD2 (7 bases). Germline-derived CDR1 and CDR2 are SGHRS and YFSETQ. Deletions cut 4 bases from V and 3 bases from J, with 20 bases between. The CDR3 has 17 residues. CDR3: CASSTMKGGTIYNEQFF. The CDR3 DNA sequence: TGCGCCAGCAGCACTATGAAGGGGGGGACGATCTACAATGAGCAGTTCTTC. Using reference TRBV5-1 and TRBJ2-1 for the parts outside the CDR3, the full variable domain is KAGVTQTPRYLIKTRGQQVTLSCSPISGHRSVSWYQQTPGQGLQFLFEYFSETQRNKGNFPGRFSGRQFSNSRSEMNVSTLELGDSALYLCASSTMKGGTIYNEQFFGPGTRLTVL.

This rearrangement joins TRBV29-1 to TRBJ1-1, with D possibly matching TRBD1 (5 bases). The CDR3 is 13 residues long. Trimming cost V 7 bases and J 1 base, with 13 bases left between them. Germline-derived CDR1 and CDR2 are SQVTM and ANQGSEA. CDR3 loop: CSARGGENTEAFF. For the CDR3, the DNA is TGCAGCGCCCGGGGAGGGGAGAACACTGAAGCTTTCTTT. The full variable domain, completed using reference TRBV29-1 and TRBJ1-1, is SAVISQKPSRDICQRGTSLTIQCQVDSQVTMMFWYRQQPGQSLTLIATANQGSEATYESGFVIDKFPISRPNLTFSTLTVSNMSPEDSSIYLCSARGGENTEAFFGQGTRLTVV.

The rearrangement joins TRBV6-5 to TRBJ1-4; 7 nucleotides align to TRBD1. The CDR3 is made up of 15 amino acids. Unmatched junction bases numbered 10, after V lost 4 bases and J lost 8 bases. Germline CDR1 is MNHEY and CDR2 is SVGAGI. The CDR3, as DNA: TGTGCCAGCAGTTTCCCCAGCGGCAGGGGGGAAAAACTGTTTTTT. Translation: CASSFPSGRGEKLFF.

This clone came up once. The rearrangement uses TRBV7-8 and TRBJ2-1, with 8 bases lining up with TRBD2. The J segment lost 1 base and the V segment lost 5 bases, leaving 7 bases of the junction unmatched. The CDR3 runs to 16 residues. Germline lookup yields CDR1 SGHVS and CDR2 FQNEAQ. The CDR3 loop is CASSERGGRSYNEQFF. The CDR3 coding sequence is TGTGCCAGCAGCGAACGGGGGGGCAGATCCTACAATGAGCAGTTCTTC.

The chain couples TRBV30 to TRBJ1-5; 9 bases map to TRBD1. Unmatched junction bases numbered 3, after V lost 1 base and J lost 5 bases. CDR3 length: 14 residues. In germline, CDR1 is GTSNPN, CDR2 SVGIG (reference sequence). This chain's CDR3 is CAWSGGTGHQPQHF. Here the CDR3 DNA reads TGTGCCTGGAGTGGGGGGACAGGGCATCAGCCCCAGCATTTT. The full variable domain, its missing parts supplied by reference TRBV30 and TRBJ1-5, is SQTIHQWPATLVQPVGSPLSLECTVEGTSNPNLYWYRQAAGRGLQLLFYSVGIGQISSEVPQNLSASRPQDRQFILSSKKLLLSDSGFYLCAWSGGTGHQPQHFGDGTRLSIL.

This clone has a handful of counts. The chain is built from TRBV5-1 and TRBJ1-5; 7 bases map to TRBD1. CDR3 length: 15 amino acids. Germline values: CDR1 SGHRS, CDR2 YFSETQ. After removal of 1 base from V and 3 bases from J, the junction contained 4 bases not matched to a gene. CDR3 amino acids: CASSLTGANNQPQHF. CDR3 DNA sequence: TGCGCCAGCAGCTTGACAGGGGCAAACAATCAGCCCCAGCATTTT.

The chain uses TRBV9 and TRBJ1-1; D may be TRBD1 (6 bases). Germline values: CDR1 SGDLS, CDR2 YYNGEE. V was pared by 0 bases and J by 4 bases, with 13 bases between. The CDR3 sequence is 15 residues long. The CDR3 bases are TGTGCCAGCAGCGTAGGAGGGGGGGCGAGCACTGAAGCTTTCTTT. Translation gives CASSVGGGASTEAFF.

This clone was recorded a few times. The chain combines TRBV5-1 with TRBJ2-1, with D perhaps matching TRBD2 (5 bases). There are 17 residues in the CDR3. Germline V gene data show CDR1 as SGHRS and CDR2 as YFSETQ. V was clipped by 4 bases and J by 0 bases, with 17 bases between them. This CDR3 is CASSPNIGESSYNEQFF. In nucleotides, the CDR3 is TGCGCCAGCAGCCCGAATATCGGGGAGAGCTCCTACAATGAGCAGTTCTTC.

The chain combines TRBV29-1 with TRBJ1-1, with 7 bases lining up with TRBD1. The CDR3 covers 14 residues. Trimming cost V 6 bases and J 2 bases; bases outside gene matches: 9. Germline assignment: CDR1 SQVTM and CDR2 ANQGSEA. The CDR3 loop reads CSVEGGQFNTEAFF. In DNA, the CDR3 is TGCAGCGTGGAGGGGGGACAGTTTAACACTGAAGCTTTCTTT.

This chain links TRBV5-1 with TRBJ2-5; perhaps TRBD2 as D (5 bases). V shed 4 bases and J shed 4 bases, with 8 bases lying between them. Looked up from germline, CDR1 is SGHRS and CDR2 is YFSETQ. The CDR3 covers 12 residues. The CDR3 loop reads CASSLRGETQYF. The CDR3 DNA is TGCGCCAGCAGCCTACGGGGAGAGACCCAGTACTTC.

This clone was recorded once. The chain links TRBV5-6 to TRBJ2-1, with D possibly being TRBD1 (6 bases). The CDR3 has 13 amino acids. Deletions cut 4 bases from V and 9 bases from J, with 14 bases between. Germline lookup yields CDR1 SGHDT and CDR2 YYEEEE. The CDR3 loop reads CASSPTGGGEQFF. The DNA for the CDR3 is TGTGCCAGCAGCCCGACAGGAGGCGGTGAGCAGTTCTTC.

The chain has TRBV18 and TRBJ2-2; the match to TRBD1 covers 8 bases. Unmatched junction bases numbered 7, after V lost 1 base and J lost 6 bases. The CDR3 runs to 16 residues. Germline V gene sequence: CDR1 KGHSH, CDR2 LQKENI. In nucleotides, the CDR3 is TGTGCCAGCTCACCACTTCGGACAGGGCACGCCGGGGAGCTGTTTTTT. Translation: CASSPLRTGHAGELFF.